Listed below are T cell receptor beta chains from one sample, sequenced in a study of shared clonotypes between healthy human individuals. Sequenced by immunoSEQ multiplex PCR; TCRdb stores in-frame clones only, minus some. The sample records fewer than 1 million clones, about 96% being singletons. Sequencing was done on a sample of naive CD8+ T cells sorted from blood. These receptors were taken from a man aged 25 to 40 in good health. Both conserved end residues are part of each CDR3. A D gene is named only where the DNA matches it firmly. A row's size may be missing; if present it is once, few, many or a size class.

V gene: TRBV7-9; J gene: TRBJ1-5; D gene: .; clone size: .; CDR3 DNA: TGTGCCAGCAGCTTAGGAGGAAGTCAGCCCCAGCATTTT; CDR3 protein: CASSLGGSQPQHF
V gene: TRBV27; J gene: TRBJ2-3; D gene: .; clone size: .; CDR3 DNA: TGTGCCAGCGGCCGGGACGACACAGATACGCAGTATTTT; CDR3 protein: CASGRDDTDTQYF
V gene: TRBV9; J gene: TRBJ2-3; D gene: .; clone size: .; CDR3 DNA: TGTGCCAGCAGCGTGGCTAGCGAGAGCACAGATACGCAGTATTTT; CDR3 protein: CASSVASESTDTQYF
V gene: TRBV9; J gene: TRBJ2-1; D gene: .; clone size: .; CDR3 DNA: TGTGCCAGCAGCTCCCCGGGGGGCTCCAATGAGCAGTTCTTC; CDR3 protein: CASSSPGGSNEQFF
V gene: TRBV27; J gene: TRBJ2-7; D gene: .; clone size: .; CDR3 DNA: TGTGCCAGCAGTGCGCGACAGCCGCAGGAGCAGTACTTC; CDR3 protein: CASSARQPQEQYF
V gene: TRBV4-3; J gene: TRBJ1-1; D gene: .; clone size: .; CDR3 DNA: TGCGCCAGCAGCCAAGACCCGGACAGCCTAGGCACTGAAGCTTTCTTT; CDR3 protein: CASSQDPDSLGTEAFF
V gene: TRBV5-1; J gene: TRBJ2-1; D gene: TRBD2; clone size: .; CDR3 DNA: TGCGCCAGCAGCTCCATCGGGGGGAGCAGCTACAATGAGCAGTTCTTC; CDR3 protein: CASSSIGGSSYNEQFF
V gene: TRBV7-9; J gene: TRBJ1-2; D gene: .; clone size: .; CDR3 DNA: TGTGCCAGCAGCTCAGGGCCAGGGGCCCTCTATGGCTACACCTTC; CDR3 protein: CASSSGPGALYGYTF
V gene: TRBV2; J gene: TRBJ2-2; D gene: .; clone size: few; CDR3 DNA: TGTGCCAGCAGTGATACCGGTTACACCGGGGAGCTGTTTTTT; CDR3 protein: CASSDTGYTGELFF
V gene: TRBV7-9; J gene: TRBJ2-3; D gene: TRBD1; clone size: .; CDR3 DNA: TGTGCCAGCAGCTTAACTGCCGGGACAGGGACCGACACAGATACGCAGTATTTT; CDR3 protein: CASSLTAGTGTDTDTQYF
V gene: TRBV2; J gene: TRBJ2-3; D gene: TRBD2; clone size: .; CDR3 DNA: TGTGCCAGCAAGACACTAGCGGGGAGCACAGATACGCAGTATTTT; CDR3 protein: CASKTLAGSTDTQYF
V gene: TRBV5-6; J gene: TRBJ1-2; D gene: .; clone size: .; CDR3 DNA: TGTGCCAGCAGCTTGGACCCCTATGGCTACACCTTC; CDR3 protein: CASSLDPYGYTF
V gene: TRBV7-9; J gene: TRBJ2-1; D gene: .; clone size: .; CDR3 DNA: TGTGCCAGCAGCTTAAGCCTAGCCGCCATCTCCGACAATGAGCAGTTCTTC; CDR3 protein: CASSLSLAAISDNEQFF
V gene: TRBV5-1; J gene: TRBJ1-1; D gene: TRBD1; clone size: .; CDR3 DNA: TGCGCCAGCAGCTTGAGGAGGGGGCGAGTCCGACCTGAAGCTTTCTTT; CDR3 protein: CASSLRRGRVRPEAFF
V gene: TRBV5-1; J gene: TRBJ2-7; D gene: .; clone size: .; CDR3 DNA: TGCGCCAGCAGCTTGGTCACCGGGGGAGGATACGAGCAGTACTTC; CDR3 protein: CASSLVTGGGYEQYF
V gene: TRBV5-1; J gene: TRBJ2-7; D gene: .; clone size: .; CDR3 DNA: TGCGCCAGCAGCTTGGTACAGGGTAGACGCGAGCAGTACTTC; CDR3 protein: CASSLVQGRREQYF
V gene: TRBV7-6; J gene: TRBJ2-1; D gene: .; clone size: .; CDR3 DNA: TGTGCCAGCAGCTTAGGGGGGCTAGCGGCCCACAATGAGCAGTTCTTC; CDR3 protein: CASSLGGLAAHNEQFF
V gene: TRBV14; J gene: TRBJ2-1; D gene: TRBD2; clone size: .; CDR3 DNA: TGTGCCAGCAGCTCAAGGACTAGCGGGAGTCTTAGCAATGAGCAGTTCTTC; CDR3 protein: CASSSRTSGSLSNEQFF
V gene: TRBV27; J gene: TRBJ2-7; D gene: TRBD2; clone size: .; CDR3 DNA: TGTGCCAGCAGTCCTGGGGGGGTCGAGCAGTACTTC; CDR3 protein: CASSPGGVEQYF
V gene: TRBV13; J gene: TRBJ2-2; D gene: .; clone size: .; CDR3 DNA: TGTGCCAGCAGCTTACCGACTAGGAACACCGGGGAGCTGTTTTTT; CDR3 protein: CASSLPTRNTGELFF
V gene: TRBV19; J gene: TRBJ1-5; D gene: TRBD1; clone size: .; CDR3 DNA: TGTGCCGCAGGGACAGGGGGCTTTCAGCCCCAGCATTTT; CDR3 protein: CAAGTGGFQPQHF
V gene: TRBV27; J gene: TRBJ2-7; D gene: TRBD1; clone size: .; CDR3 DNA: TGTGCCAGCAGTTCCCCCGGGACAGGGATAGGCGAGCAGTACTTC; CDR3 protein: CASSSPGTGIGEQYF
V gene: TRBV4-1; J gene: TRBJ2-7; D gene: .; clone size: .; CDR3 DNA: TGCGCCAGCAGCCAAGGCGCGGGCGCAACCTACGAGCAGTACTTC; CDR3 protein: CASSQGAGATYEQYF
V gene: TRBV5-8; J gene: TRBJ2-3; D gene: TRBD2; clone size: once; CDR3 DNA: TGTGCCAGCAGCCTACCGACGGGAGGGTCTAGCACAGATACGCAGTATTTT; CDR3 protein: CASSLPTGGSSTDTQYF
V gene: TRBV5-1; J gene: TRBJ1-2; D gene: .; clone size: .; CDR3 DNA: TGCGCCAGCAGCTTGGCATCGGGGCCAATCTATGGCTACACCTTC; CDR3 protein: CASSLASGPIYGYTF
V gene: TRBV30; J gene: TRBJ2-4; D gene: .; clone size: .; CDR3 DNA: TGTGCCTGGAGTGTAGATGGGGCCAAAAACATTCAGTACTTC; CDR3 protein: CAWSVDGAKNIQYF
V gene: TRBV6-5; J gene: TRBJ2-7; D gene: TRBD2; clone size: .; CDR3 DNA: TGTGCCAGCAGTGGGCTAGCGGGAACCCCCACCCAGTACTTC; CDR3 protein: CASSGLAGTPTQYF
V gene: TRBV5-1; J gene: TRBJ2-5; D gene: TRBD2; clone size: .; CDR3 DNA: TGCGCCAGCAGCTTGAGTAGCGGGAGGGCCGGTTCAGAGACCCAGTACTTC; CDR3 protein: CASSLSSGRAGSETQYF
V gene: TRBV27; J gene: TRBJ2-1; D gene: .; clone size: .; CDR3 DNA: TGTGCCAGCAGTTCCCATGGACTAAGCTCCTACAATGAGCAGTTCTTC; CDR3 protein: CASSSHGLSSYNEQFF
V gene: TRBV7-9; J gene: TRBJ2-1; D gene: TRBD1; clone size: .; CDR3 DNA: TGTGCCAGCAGCTTAGTAGGGGTGGGGACAGGGAATGAGCAGTTCTTC; CDR3 protein: CASSLVGVGTGNEQFF
V gene: TRBV19; J gene: TRBJ1-5; D gene: TRBD1; clone size: few; CDR3 DNA: TGTGCCAGTAGTATCCTCGCGGACAGGGTTAGCAATCAGCCCCAGCATTTT; CDR3 protein: CASSILADRVSNQPQHF
V gene: TRBV4-1; J gene: TRBJ2-7; D gene: TRBD2; clone size: .; CDR3 DNA: TGCGCCAGCAGCCAACAGCGGGACGGAGGAATCGAGCAGTACTTC; CDR3 protein: CASSQQRDGGIEQYF
V gene: TRBV4-1; J gene: TRBJ2-7; D gene: .; clone size: .; CDR3 DNA: TGCGCCAGCAGCCCACAGGGACACGAGCAGTACTTC; CDR3 protein: CASSPQGHEQYF
V gene: TRBV7-9; J gene: TRBJ2-1; D gene: .; clone size: once; CDR3 DNA: TGTGCCAGCAGCTTAATTGGGGGCAGGGATGTCAATGAGCAGTTCTTC; CDR3 protein: CASSLIGGRDVNEQFF
V gene: TRBV7-9; J gene: TRBJ2-1; D gene: TRBD2; clone size: .; CDR3 DNA: TGTGCCAGCAGCACAAGCCAGACCGGGACTAGCCGTTTTTACAATGAGCAGTTCTTC; CDR3 protein: CASSTSQTGTSRFYNEQFF
V gene: TRBV9; J gene: TRBJ1-2; D gene: .; clone size: .; CDR3 DNA: TGTGCCAGCAGCGTACTAGGGGCAGGGCCCTACACCTTC; CDR3 protein: CASSVLGAGPYTF
V gene: TRBV7-9; J gene: TRBJ2-3; D gene: .; clone size: once; CDR3 DNA: TGTGCCCTCGAGGGACTGAACACAGATACGCAGTATTTT; CDR3 protein: CALEGLNTDTQYF
V gene: TRBV29-1; J gene: TRBJ2-7; D gene: .; clone size: .; CDR3 DNA: TGCAGCGCAACAAACAGGGATGACTCCTACGAGCAGTACTTC; CDR3 protein: CSATNRDDSYEQYF
V gene: TRBV11-2; J gene: TRBJ2-7; D gene: .; clone size: .; CDR3 DNA: TGTGCCAGCAGCTCCCGGGACCTCTGGGGCGAGCAGTACTTC; CDR3 protein: CASSSRDLWGEQYF
V gene: TRBV6-5; J gene: TRBJ1-5; D gene: .; clone size: .; CDR3 DNA: TGTGCCAGCAGTTACGGACAGAACAATCAGCCCCAGCATTTT; CDR3 protein: CASSYGQNNQPQHF
V gene: TRBV29-1; J gene: TRBJ2-3; D gene: .; clone size: .; CDR3 DNA: TGCAGCGTTGATTATGGGGGAATCACAGATACGCAGTATTTT; CDR3 protein: CSVDYGGITDTQYF
V gene: TRBV5-5; J gene: TRBJ2-1; D gene: .; clone size: .; CDR3 DNA: TGTGCCAGCAGCTTGGTTCATTACAATGAGCAGTTCTTC; CDR3 protein: CASSLVHYNEQFF
V gene: TRBV7-9; J gene: TRBJ1-3; D gene: TRBD1; clone size: .; CDR3 DNA: TGTGCCAGCAGCTCCCCCGAACCCGTCAGGGGGCACGGAAACACCATATATTTT; CDR3 protein: CASSSPEPVRGHGNTIYF
V gene: TRBV4-3; J gene: TRBJ1-1; D gene: TRBD1; clone size: .; CDR3 DNA: TGCGCCAGCAGCCAAGCCTACAGGGGGCGGACCATGTCTGAAGCTTTCTTT; CDR3 protein: CASSQAYRGRTMSEAFF
V gene: TRBV7-9; J gene: TRBJ2-7; D gene: TRBD1; clone size: .; CDR3 DNA: TGTGCCAGCACCCTGAGTCCGGCAGGGGGCCCCTACGAGCAGTACTTC; CDR3 protein: CASTLSPAGGPYEQYF
V gene: TRBV7-9; J gene: TRBJ2-1; D gene: TRBD2; clone size: .; CDR3 DNA: TGTGCCATCATCCTGGATCTAGCGGGAATCAATGAGCAGTTCTTC; CDR3 protein: CAIILDLAGINEQFF
V gene: TRBV7-9; J gene: TRBJ2-7; D gene: TRBD2; clone size: .; CDR3 DNA: TGTGCCAGCAGCTTTTACGAGGGACTAAACTACGAGCAGTACTTC; CDR3 protein: CASSFYEGLNYEQYF
V gene: TRBV27; J gene: TRBJ2-7; D gene: .; clone size: .; CDR3 DNA: TGTGCCAGCAGTTTGGCCCCGCCAGGGGACGAGCAGTACTTC; CDR3 protein: CASSLAPPGDEQYF
V gene: TRBV4-1; J gene: TRBJ2-7; D gene: TRBD1; clone size: few; CDR3 DNA: TGCGCCAGCAGCCAAGGACAGGGGAGCTCCTACGAGCAGTACTTC; CDR3 protein: CASSQGQGSSYEQYF
V gene: TRBV27; J gene: TRBJ2-3; D gene: TRBD2; clone size: .; CDR3 DNA: TGTGCCAGCAGGCGGACTAGCGGGAGGTTTAGCACAGATACGCAGTATTTT; CDR3 protein: CASRRTSGRFSTDTQYF
V gene: TRBV7-6; J gene: TRBJ2-7; D gene: TRBD1; clone size: .; CDR3 DNA: TGTGCCAGCAGCCTCCAGACAGGGCGCGAGCAGTACTTC; CDR3 protein: CASSLQTGREQYF
V gene: TRBV4-1; J gene: TRBJ2-7; D gene: TRBD1; clone size: .; CDR3 DNA: TGCGCCAGCAGCCATTCCGGGACAGGGGATTACGAGCAGTACTTC; CDR3 protein: CASSHSGTGDYEQYF
V gene: TRBV23-1; J gene: TRBJ2-5; D gene: .; clone size: once; CDR3 DNA: TGCGCCAGTACTCACACCCCCCCGAGGCTAGCGCAAGAGACCCAGTACTTC; CDR3 protein: CASTHTPPRLAQETQYF
V gene: TRBV27; J gene: TRBJ1-2; D gene: .; clone size: .; CDR3 DNA: TGTGCCAGCAGCGACAGCGGGTATGGCTACACCTTC; CDR3 protein: CASSDSGYGYTF
V gene: TRBV6-5; J gene: TRBJ2-7; D gene: .; clone size: .; CDR3 DNA: TGTGCCAGCAGTCCCTCTAGCTCCTACGAGCAGTACTTC; CDR3 protein: CASSPSSSYEQYF
V gene: TRBV15; J gene: TRBJ2-5; D gene: .; clone size: once; CDR3 DNA: TGTGCCACCAGCAGCCCCAGGGTTCGAGTCCAAGAGACCCAGTACTTC; CDR3 protein: CATSSPRVRVQETQYF
V gene: TRBV27; J gene: TRBJ2-7; D gene: TRBD1; clone size: .; CDR3 DNA: TGTGCCAGCAGTCCCCAAGGAAGACAGGGCTCCTACGAGCAGTACTTC; CDR3 protein: CASSPQGRQGSYEQYF